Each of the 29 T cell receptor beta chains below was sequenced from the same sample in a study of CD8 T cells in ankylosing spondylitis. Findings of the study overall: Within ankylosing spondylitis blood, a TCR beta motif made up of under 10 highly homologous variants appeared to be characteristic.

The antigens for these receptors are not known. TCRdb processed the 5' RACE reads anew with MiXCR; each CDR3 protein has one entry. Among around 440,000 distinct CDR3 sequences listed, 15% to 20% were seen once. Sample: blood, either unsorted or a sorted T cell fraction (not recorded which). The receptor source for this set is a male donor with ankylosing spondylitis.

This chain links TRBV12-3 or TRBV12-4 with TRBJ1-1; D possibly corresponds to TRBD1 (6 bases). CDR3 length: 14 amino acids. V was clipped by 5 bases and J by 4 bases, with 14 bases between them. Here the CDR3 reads CASSTGEGGTEAFF. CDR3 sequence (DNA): TGTGCCAGCAGTACCGGGGAGGGGGGCACTGAAGCTTTCTTT.

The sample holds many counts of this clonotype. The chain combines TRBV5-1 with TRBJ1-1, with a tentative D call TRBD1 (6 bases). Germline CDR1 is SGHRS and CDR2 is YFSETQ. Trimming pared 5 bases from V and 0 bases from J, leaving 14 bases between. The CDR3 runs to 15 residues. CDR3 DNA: TGCGCCAGCAGTCGACGGACAGATATGAACACTGAAGCTTTCTTT. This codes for CASSRRTDMNTEAFF.

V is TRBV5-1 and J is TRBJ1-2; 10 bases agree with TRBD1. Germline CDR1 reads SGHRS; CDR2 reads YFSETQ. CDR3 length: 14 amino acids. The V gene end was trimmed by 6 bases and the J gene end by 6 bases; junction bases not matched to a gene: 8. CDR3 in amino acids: CASTSTGGADGYTF. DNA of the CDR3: TGCGCCAGCACCTCGACAGGGGGCGCGGATGGCTACACCTTC. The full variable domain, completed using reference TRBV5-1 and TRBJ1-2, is KAGVTQTPRYLIKTRGQQVTLSCSPISGHRSVSWYQQTPGQGLQFLFEYFSETQRNKGNFPGRFSGRQFSNSRSEMNVSTLELGDSALYLCASTSTGGADGYTFGSGTRLTVV.

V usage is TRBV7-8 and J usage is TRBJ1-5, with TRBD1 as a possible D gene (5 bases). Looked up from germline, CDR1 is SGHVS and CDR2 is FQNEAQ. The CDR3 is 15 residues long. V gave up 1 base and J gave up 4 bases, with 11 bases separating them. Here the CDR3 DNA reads TGTGCCAGCAGCTTAGGACAGAAACTTAATCAGCCCCAGCATTTT. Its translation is CASSLGQKLNQPQHF.

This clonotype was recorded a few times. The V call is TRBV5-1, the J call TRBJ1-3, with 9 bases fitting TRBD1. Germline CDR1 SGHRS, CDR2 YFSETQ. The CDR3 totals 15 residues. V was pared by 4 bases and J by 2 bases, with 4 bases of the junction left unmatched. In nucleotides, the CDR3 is TGCGCCAGCAGCGAGCGGACAGGGGCTGGAAACACCATATATTTT. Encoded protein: CASSERTGAGNTIYF.

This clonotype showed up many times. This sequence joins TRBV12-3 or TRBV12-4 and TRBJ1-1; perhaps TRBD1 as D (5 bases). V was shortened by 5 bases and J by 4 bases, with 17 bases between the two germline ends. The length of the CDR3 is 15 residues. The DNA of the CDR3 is TGTGCCAGCAGTCCCGGGGACCCGGGGGGCACTGAAGCTTTCTTT. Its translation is CASSPGDPGGTEAFF.

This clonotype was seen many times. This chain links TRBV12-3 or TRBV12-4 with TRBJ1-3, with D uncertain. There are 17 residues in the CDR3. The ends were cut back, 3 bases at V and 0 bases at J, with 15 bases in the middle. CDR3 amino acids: CASSLSTAISSGNTIYF. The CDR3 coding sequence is TGTGCCAGCAGTTTGTCGACGGCCATTTCCTCTGGAAACACCATATATTTT.

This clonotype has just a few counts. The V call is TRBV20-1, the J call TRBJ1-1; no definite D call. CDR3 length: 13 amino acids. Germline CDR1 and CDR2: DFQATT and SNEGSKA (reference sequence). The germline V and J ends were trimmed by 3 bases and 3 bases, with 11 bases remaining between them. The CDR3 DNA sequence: TGCAGTGCTAGTCGAGGGATCTACACTGAAGCTTTCTTT. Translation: CSASRGIYTEAFF.

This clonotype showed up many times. The CDR3 bases are TGTGCCAGCAGCTTAGTAACTTCCCGGGACGCTGAGCAGTTCTTC. Amino acids: CASSLVTSRDAEQFF. The genes are TRBV7-6 and TRBJ2-1; tentatively, D is TRBD1 or TRBD2 (5 bases each). V shed 1 base and J shed 9 bases, with 16 bases lying between them. Germline CDR1 is SGHVS and CDR2 is FNYEAQ. CDR3 length: 15 amino acids.

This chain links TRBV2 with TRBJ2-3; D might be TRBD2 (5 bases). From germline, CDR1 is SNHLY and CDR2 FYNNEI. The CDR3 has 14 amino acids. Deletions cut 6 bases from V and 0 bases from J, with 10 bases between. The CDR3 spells CASRETGSTDTQYF. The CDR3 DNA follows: TGTGCCAGCAGGGAAACGGGGAGCACAGATACGCAGTATTTT.

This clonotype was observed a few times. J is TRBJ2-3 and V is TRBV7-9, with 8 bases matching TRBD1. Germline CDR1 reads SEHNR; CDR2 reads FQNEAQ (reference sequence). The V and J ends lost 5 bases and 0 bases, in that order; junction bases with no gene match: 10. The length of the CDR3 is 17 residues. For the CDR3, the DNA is TGTGCCAGCAGCCTACTCCCAGGACAGGGTAGCACAGATACGCAGTATTTT. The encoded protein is CASSLLPGQGSTDTQYF.

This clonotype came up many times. The CDR3: CASSSAGVINQPQHF. CDR3 DNA: TGTGCCAGCAGCTCCGCGGGGGTGATCAATCAGCCCCAGCATTTT. This chain uses TRBV7-2 with TRBJ1-5; tentatively, D is TRBD1 (5 bases). V lost 4 bases to trimming and J lost 3 bases, with 13 bases between them. The CDR3 runs 15 residues. Looked up from germline, CDR1 is SGHTA and CDR2 is FQGNSA.

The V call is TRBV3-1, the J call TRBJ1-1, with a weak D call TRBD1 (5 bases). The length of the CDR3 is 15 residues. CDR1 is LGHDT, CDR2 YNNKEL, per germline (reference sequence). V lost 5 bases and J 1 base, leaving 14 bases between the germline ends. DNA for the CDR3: TGTGCCAGCAGCGAGGGACCCGGGAGGAACACTGAAGCTTTCTTT. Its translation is CASSEGPGRNTEAFF.

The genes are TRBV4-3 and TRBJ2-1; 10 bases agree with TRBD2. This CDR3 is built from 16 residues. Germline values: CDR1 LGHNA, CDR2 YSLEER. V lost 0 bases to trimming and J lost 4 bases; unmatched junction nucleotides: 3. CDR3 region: CASSQDWTSGYNEQFF. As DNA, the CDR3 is TGCGCCAGCAGCCAAGATTGGACTAGCGGATACAATGAGCAGTTCTTC.

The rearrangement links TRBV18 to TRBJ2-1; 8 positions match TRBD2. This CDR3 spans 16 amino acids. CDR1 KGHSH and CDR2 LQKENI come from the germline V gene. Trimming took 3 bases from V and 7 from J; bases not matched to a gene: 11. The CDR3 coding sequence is TGTGCCAGCTCACCGGTAAGCGGGAGCGGGAAGAATGAGCAGTTCTTC. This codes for CASSPVSGSGKNEQFF. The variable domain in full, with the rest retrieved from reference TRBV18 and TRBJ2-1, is NAGVMQNPRHLVRRRGQEARLRCSPMKGHSHVYWYRQLPEEGLKFMVYLQKENIIDESGMPKERFSAEFPKEGPSILRIQQVVRGDSAAYFCASSPVSGSGKNEQFFGPGTRLTVL.

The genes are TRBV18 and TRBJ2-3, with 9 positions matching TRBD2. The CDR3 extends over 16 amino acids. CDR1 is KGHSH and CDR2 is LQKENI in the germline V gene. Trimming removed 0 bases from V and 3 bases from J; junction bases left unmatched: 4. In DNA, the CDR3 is TGTGCCAGCTCACCACCGGGTAGCGGGAGAACAGATACGCAGTATTTT. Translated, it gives CASSPPGSGRTDTQYF.

The CDR3 spells CASSTGTNNEKLFF. The CDR3, as DNA: TGTGCCAGCAGTACAGGGACTAATAATGAAAAACTGTTTTTT. This chain connects TRBV2 to TRBJ1-4; the D gene is possibly TRBD1 (6 bases). Germline CDR1 SNHLY, CDR2 FYNNEI. Trimming cost V 5 bases and J 4 bases, with 11 bases left between them. The CDR3 spans 14 residues.

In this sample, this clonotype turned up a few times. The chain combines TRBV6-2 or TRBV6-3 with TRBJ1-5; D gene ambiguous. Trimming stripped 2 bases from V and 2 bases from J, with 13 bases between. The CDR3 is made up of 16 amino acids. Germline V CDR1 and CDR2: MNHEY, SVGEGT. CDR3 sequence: CASSYIVGLGNQPQHF. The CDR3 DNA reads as TGTGCCAGCAGTTACATTGTGGGGTTGGGCAATCAGCCCCAGCATTTT.

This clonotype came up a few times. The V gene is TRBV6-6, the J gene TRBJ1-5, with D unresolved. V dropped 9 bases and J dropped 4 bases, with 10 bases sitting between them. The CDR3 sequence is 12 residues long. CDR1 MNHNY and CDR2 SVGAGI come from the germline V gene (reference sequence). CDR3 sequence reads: CASQRGNQPQHF. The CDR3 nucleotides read TGTGCCAGTCAACGGGGAAATCAGCCCCAGCATTTT.

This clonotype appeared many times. The CDR3 coding sequence is TGTGCCAGCAGTTTATATGGCGGGAGTAGCTCCTACGAGCAGTACTTC. Its protein product is CASSLYGGSSSYEQYF. This rearrangement joins TRBV12-3 or TRBV12-4 to TRBJ2-7; the match to TRBD2 covers 7 bases. The V and J ends lost 2 bases and 0 bases, in that order; junction bases with no gene match: 7. The CDR3 runs to 16 residues.

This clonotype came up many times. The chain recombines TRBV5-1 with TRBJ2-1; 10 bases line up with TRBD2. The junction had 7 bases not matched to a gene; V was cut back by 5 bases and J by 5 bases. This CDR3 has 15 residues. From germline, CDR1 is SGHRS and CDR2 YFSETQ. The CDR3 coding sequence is TGCGCCAGCAGGAGCTCAGCGGGGGGGAACAATGAGCAGTTCTTC. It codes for CASRSSAGGNNEQFF.

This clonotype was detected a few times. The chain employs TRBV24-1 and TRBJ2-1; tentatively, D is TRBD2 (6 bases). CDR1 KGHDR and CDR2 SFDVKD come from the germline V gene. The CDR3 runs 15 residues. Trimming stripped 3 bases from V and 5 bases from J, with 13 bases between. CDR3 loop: CATSDAGLSNNEQFF. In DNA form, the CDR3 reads TGTGCCACCAGTGATGCGGGACTCTCAAACAATGAGCAGTTCTTC.

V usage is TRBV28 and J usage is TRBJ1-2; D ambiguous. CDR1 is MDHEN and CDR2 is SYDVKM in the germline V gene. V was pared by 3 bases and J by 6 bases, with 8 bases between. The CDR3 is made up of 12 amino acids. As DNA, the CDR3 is TGTGCCAGCAGTTTGAGGCAGCATGGCTACACCTTC. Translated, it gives CASSLRQHGYTF.

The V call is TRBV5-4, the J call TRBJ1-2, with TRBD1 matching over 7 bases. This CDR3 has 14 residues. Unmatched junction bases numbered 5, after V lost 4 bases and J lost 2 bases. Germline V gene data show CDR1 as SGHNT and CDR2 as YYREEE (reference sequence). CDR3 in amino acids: CASSPGQRNYGYTF. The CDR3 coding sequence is TGTGCCAGCAGCCCGGGACAGCGGAACTATGGCTACACCTTC.

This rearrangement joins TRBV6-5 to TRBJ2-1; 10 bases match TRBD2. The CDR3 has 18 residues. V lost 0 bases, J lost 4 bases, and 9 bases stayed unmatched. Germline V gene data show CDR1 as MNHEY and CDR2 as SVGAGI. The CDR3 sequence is CASSYSGASGGTYNEQFF. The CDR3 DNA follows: TGTGCCAGCAGTTACTCTGGGGCTAGCGGGGGAACTTACAATGAGCAGTTCTTC.

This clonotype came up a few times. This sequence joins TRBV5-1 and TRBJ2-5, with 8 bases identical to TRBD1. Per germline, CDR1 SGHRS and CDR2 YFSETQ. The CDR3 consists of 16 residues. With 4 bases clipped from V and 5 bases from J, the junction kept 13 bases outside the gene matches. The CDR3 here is CASSLGQQGVRETQYF. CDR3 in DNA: TGCGCCAGCAGCCTGGGGCAACAGGGGGTGAGGGAGACCCAGTACTTC.

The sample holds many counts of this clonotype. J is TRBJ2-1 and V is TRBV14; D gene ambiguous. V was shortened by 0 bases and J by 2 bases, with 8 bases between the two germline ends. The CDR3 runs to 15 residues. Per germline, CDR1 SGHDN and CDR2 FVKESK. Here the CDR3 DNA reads TGTGCCAGCAGCCAAGATGAGTTGCCCTACAATGAGCAGTTCTTC. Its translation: CASSQDELPYNEQFF.

CDR3 DNA: TGTGCCAGCAGCGTATCGGTTCAAGAGACCCAGTACTTC. Encoded protein: CASSVSVQETQYF. The V and J genes are TRBV11-2 and TRBJ2-5; D unclear. V gave up 5 bases and J gave up 2 bases, with 9 bases separating them. Germline-derived CDR1 and CDR2 are SGHAT and FQNNGV. This CDR3 has 13 amino acids.

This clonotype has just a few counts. The CDR3: CASSLKGGDPYEQYF. The CDR3 nucleotides read TGTGCCAGCAGCTTAAAAGGGGGGGACCCCTACGAGCAGTACTTC. This chain joins TRBV7-3 and TRBJ2-7; the D gene is possibly TRBD2 (7 bases). The CDR3 consists of 15 residues. Per germline, CDR1 SGHTA and CDR2 FQGTGA. V was pared by 1 base and J by 2 bases, with 12 bases between.